Below are 20 T cell receptor beta chains sequenced from a single sample in a study of blood T cell repertoires in COVID-19. The data were produced by immunoSEQ multiplex PCR, yet TCRdb's version contains in-frame clones alone and is incomplete. This repertoire shows 80,000 to 130,000 clones, roughly 92% found once; its top ten account for more than 5.5%. Sequenced input: peripheral blood. These receptors all stem from a man between 65 and 85 years old with acute or convalescent COVID-19.

This chain joins TRBV18 and TRBJ1-1, with D maybe TRBD1 (5 bases). Trimming removed 3 bases at V and 3 bases at J, with 14 bases between. The CDR3 sequence is 15 residues long. The germline V gene has CDR1 KGHSH and CDR2 LQKENI. CDR3: CASSPPPTGYTEAFF. CDR3 in DNA: TGTGCCAGCTCACCCCCCCCCACAGGTTACACTGAAGCTTTCTTT. Together with reference TRBV18 and TRBJ1-1, the CDR3 gives the full variable domain: NAGVMQNPRHLVRRRGQEARLRCSPMKGHSHVYWYRQLPEEGLKFMVYLQKENIIDESGMPKERFSAEFPKEGPSILRIQQVVRGDSAAYFCASSPPPTGYTEAFFGQGTRLTVV.

This clone was detected only once. The chain joins TRBV5-1 to TRBJ2-3, with D uncertain. V gave up 0 bases and J gave up 6 bases, with 5 bases separating them. The germline gives CDR1 SGHRS, CDR2 YFSETQ. This CDR3 has 12 residues. CDR3 nucleotide sequence: TGCGCCAGCAGCTTGGGGGCGGATACGCAGTATTTT. This gives the protein CASSLGADTQYF.

In its sample, this clone was seen once. The V gene is TRBV10-2, the J gene TRBJ2-7; possible D gene TRBD2, 6 bases. Per the germline V gene, CDR1 is WSHSY and CDR2 is SAAADI. Trimming stripped 4 bases from V and 5 bases from J, with 15 bases between. The CDR3 consists of 14 residues. The CDR3 reads CASSAPGVRNEQYF. The CDR3 DNA is TGCGCCAGCAGTGCCCCGGGGGTTAGGAACGAGCAGTACTTC.

This CDR3 is CAISGGYEQFF. CDR3 DNA: TGTGCCATCAGTGGAGGGTATGAGCAGTTCTTC. V and J are TRBV10-3 and TRBJ2-1; possible D gene TRBD2, 5 bases. With 4 bases removed from V and 8 bases from J, the gap between germline ends came to 6 bases. CDR1 and CDR2 from the germline V gene are ENHRY and SYGVKD. This CDR3 is built from 11 residues.

This clone has only one observation. The CDR3 reads CASSSTSGGNEQFF. The DNA of the CDR3 is TGTGCCAGCAGCTCCACCAGCGGGGGAAATGAGCAGTTCTTC. J is TRBJ2-1 and V is TRBV7-2; 8 bases align to TRBD2. J lost 7 bases, V lost 4 bases, and 6 bases had no gene match. CDR1 SGHTA and CDR2 FQGNSA come from the germline V gene. CDR3 length equals 14 residues.

V is TRBV5-1 and J is TRBJ2-1; 9 bases map to TRBD1. Germline CDR1 reads SGHRS; CDR2 reads YFSETQ. V dropped 0 bases and J dropped 7; count of bases not matched to a gene: 5. The CDR3 loop spans 15 amino acids. Written as DNA, the CDR3 is TGCGCCAGCAGCTTGGCGGGACAGGGTAAAAATGAGCAGTTCTTC. Its translation: CASSLAGQGKNEQFF.

V gene TRBV7-9 combines with J gene TRBJ2-1; unclear D gene. The V end lost 1 base, the J end lost 0 bases, and 16 bases lay between the germline ends. The CDR3 is made up of 18 amino acids. Germline-derived CDR1 and CDR2 are SEHNR and FQNEAQ (reference sequence). The CDR3 spells CASSLVPFAASSYNEQFF. Here the CDR3 DNA reads TGTGCCAGCAGCTTAGTACCCTTCGCGGCTAGCTCCTACAATGAGCAGTTCTTC. Using reference TRBV7-9 and TRBJ2-1 for the parts outside the CDR3, the full variable domain is DTGVSQNPRHKITKRGQNVTFRCDPISEHNRLYWYRQTLGQGPEFLTYFQNEAQLEKSRLLSDRFSAERPKGSFSTLEIQRTEQGDSAMYLCASSLVPFAASSYNEQFFGPGTRLTVL.

The chain links TRBV21-1 to TRBJ2-7; TRBD1, the D gene given by the table, was not confirmed from the DNA. TRBV21-1 is a recognized pseudogene. The CDR3 is 14 amino acids. CDR3 bases: TGTGCCAGCAGCTCCCGGACAGGGGAGGACGAGCAGTACTTC. The encoded protein is CASSSRTGEDEQYF.

This clone was observed once. The chain combines TRBV6-2 or TRBV6-3 with TRBJ1-2; the D is unclear. The CDR3 loop spans 14 amino acids. Germline V lookup: CDR1 MNHEY, CDR2 SVGEGT. Trimming pared 5 bases from V and 0 bases from J, leaving 10 bases between. In DNA, the CDR3 is TGTGCCAGCAGTACCCTCGGGGCTAACTATGGCTACACCTTC. It specifies CASSTLGANYGYTF.

This chain joins TRBV9 and TRBJ2-3; maybe TRBD2 (5 bases). Germline CDR1 is SGDLS and CDR2 is YYNGEE. Deletions cut 4 bases from V and 1 base from J, with 13 bases between. This CDR3 has 15 amino acids. The CDR3, as DNA: TGTGCCAGCAGCCCCACTGGACTGGGCACAGATACGCAGTATTTT. The encoded protein is CASSPTGLGTDTQYF.

The genes are TRBV19 and TRBJ1-1; D gene uncertain. The CDR3 spans 11 residues. Germline V gene sequence: CDR1 LNHDA, CDR2 SQIVND (reference sequence). Trimming stripped 7 bases from V and 6 bases from J, with 9 bases between. CDR3 coding DNA: TGTGCCAGTATTTTGGGAGCTGAAGCTTTCTTT. It is translated as CASILGAEAFF.

The V gene is TRBV14, the J gene TRBJ2-7, with D tentatively TRBD1 (5 bases). The CDR3 is 15 amino acids. With 0 bases removed from V and 3 bases from J, the gap between germline ends came to 12 bases. CDR1 is SGHDN, CDR2 FVKESK, per germline. As DNA, the CDR3 is TGTGCCAGCAGCCAAGATCGGCGTCAGGGCTACGAGCAGTACTTC. It translates to CASSQDRRQGYEQYF.

The chain carries TRBV6-6 and TRBJ1-6; a weak D match, TRBD1 (5 bases). The CDR3 contains 16 residues. The V end lost 0 bases, the J end lost 7 bases, and 13 bases lay between the germline ends. The germline V gene encodes CDR1 MNHNY and CDR2 SVGAGI (reference sequence). The DNA of the CDR3 is TGTGCCAGCAGTTACTCGACTGGACACCTAAATTCACCCCTCCACTTT. As protein: CASSYSTGHLNSPLHF.

This chain links TRBV19 with TRBJ1-2; D possibly corresponds to TRBD1 (6 bases). This CDR3 is built from 16 residues. The ends were cut back, 5 bases at V and 1 base at J, with 17 bases in the middle. The germline gives CDR1 LNHDA, CDR2 SQIVND (reference sequence). CDR3 protein: CASSSWQTGLNYGYTF. The CDR3, as DNA: TGTGCCAGTAGTTCCTGGCAGACAGGACTTAACTATGGCTACACCTTC.

J is TRBJ1-2 and V is TRBV7-9; D may be TRBD1 (6 bases). Germline lookup yields CDR1 SEHNR and CDR2 FQNEAQ (reference sequence). The CDR3 is 13 amino acids. Between the trimmed V and J ends, which lost 5 bases and 5 bases, there was a span of 12 bases. CDR3 in DNA: TGTGCCAGCAGCACAAGAGGACAGTATGGCTACACCTTC. Amino acids: CASSTRGQYGYTF. Drawing the rest from reference TRBV7-9 and TRBJ1-2, the complete variable domain is DTGVSQNPRHKITKRGQNVTFRCDPISEHNRLYWYRQTLGQGPEFLTYFQNEAQLEKSRLLSDRFSAERPKGSFSTLEIQRTEQGDSAMYLCASSTRGQYGYTFGSGTRLTVV.

This chain joins TRBV27 and TRBJ1-2; D is perhaps TRBD1 (5 bases). This CDR3 is 15 amino acids long. Germline V gives CDR1 MNHEY, CDR2 SMNVEV (reference sequence). Trimming shortened V by 6 bases and J by 2 bases, and 16 bases separated the two germline ends. The CDR3 DNA reads as TGTGCCAGCAGACCCACAGGTCTTCTCAACTATGGCTACACCTTC. Its translation: CASRPTGLLNYGYTF.

The chain employs TRBV9 and TRBJ2-3, with 7 bases lining up with TRBD2. V shed 0 bases, J shed 2 bases, and the junction held 6 bases outside the gene matches. The CDR3 is 16 amino acids. Germline V gene sequence: CDR1 SGDLS, CDR2 YYNGEE. CDR3 nucleotides: TGTGCCAGCAGCGTAGTCGGGCTAGCGGACACAGATACGCAGTATTTT. Translation gives CASSVVGLADTDTQYF.

The chain carries TRBV6-6 and TRBJ1-1, with a weak D call TRBD1 (6 bases). CDR1 is MNHNY, CDR2 SVGAGI, per germline (reference sequence). The germline V and J ends were trimmed by 3 bases and 7 bases, with 18 bases remaining between them. The CDR3 spans 15 residues. CDR3 region: CASSYTPDRPREAFF. The DNA of the CDR3 is TGTGCCAGCAGTTATACCCCCGACAGGCCCCGTGAAGCTTTCTTT.

There are a few counts of this clone. V gene TRBV9 combines with J gene TRBJ2-7; TRBD1 is a possible D gene (6 bases). V was pared by 0 bases and J by 2 bases, with 15 bases between. CDR3 size: 16 residues. The germline V gene encodes CDR1 SGDLS and CDR2 YYNGEE. The CDR3 nucleotides are TGTGCCAGCAGCGTAGCAGCCCAGGGGTTACCCTACGAGCAGTACTTC. Translation gives CASSVAAQGLPYEQYF.

This CDR3 reads CATRTSGSPGELFF. CDR3 sequence (DNA): TGTGCCACGCGGACTAGCGGGAGCCCCGGGGAGCTGTTTTTT. The chain carries TRBV24-1 and TRBJ2-2; TRBD2 matches 13 bases. The junction had 4 bases not matched to a gene; V was cut back by 10 bases and J by 6 bases. Germline V gene data show CDR1 as KGHDR and CDR2 as SFDVKD. The CDR3 totals 14 residues.